A selection of T cell receptor beta chains follows, all from one sample in a study of a mutant IDH1 vaccine in newly diagnosed glioma. These receptors' antigens are unknown. TCRdb keeps only in-frame clones here, not all; method: immunoSEQ multiplex PCR. The sample holds approximately 80,000 clones, about 91% seen once. The sample was PBMCs, taken from a glioma patient whose treatment included an IDH1 peptide vaccine. These receptors were collected from a woman in her forties or fifties with glioma. The CDR3 runs from the conserved cysteine through the conserved F or W. The order of the fields is J gene, D gene, V gene, clone size, CDR3 protein, CDR3 DNA. D genes are given only for firm matches. The size of a clone is reported for some rows only, either as once, few or many, or as a class for expanded clones.

>TRBJ2-3|TRBD2|TRBV10-2|NA
CASSESTSGYITDTQYF
TGCGCCAGCAGTGAGTCGACTAGCGGGTATATCACAGATACGCAGTATTTT
>TRBJ1-4|TRBD1|TRBV6-5|once
CASNRQGSGEKLFF
TGTGCCAGCAACCGACAGGGGAGTGGGGAAAAACTGTTTTTT
>TRBJ2-1|TRBD2|TRBV9|NA
CASSVVASGSLFDEQFF
TGTGCCAGCAGCGTAGTGGCTAGCGGGAGTCTTTTCGATGAGCAGTTCTTC
>TRBJ2-5|NA|TRBV19|few
CASSTRAVGETQYF
TGTGCCAGTAGTACCCGGGCGGTGGGAGAGACCCAGTACTTC
>TRBJ2-5|NA|TRBV28|NA
CASSLYGGPAYF
TGTGCCAGCAGTTTATACGGGGGGCCCGCGTACTTC
>TRBJ1-5|NA|TRBV19|NA
CASKAQRQPQHF
TGTGCCAGTAAGGCACAGAGACAGCCCCAGCATTTT
>TRBJ2-1|TRBD2|TRBV4-1|NA
CASSTYRTSGSRNEQFF
TGCGCCAGCAGCACCTACCGGACTAGCGGGAGTAGAAATGAGCAGTTCTTC
>TRBJ1-2|NA|TRBV28|NA
CASSLERQSLYGYTF
TGTGCCAGCAGTTTAGAAAGACAGTCCCTCTATGGCTACACCTTC
>TRBJ2-7|TRBD2|TRBV5-3|NA
CASFLRGLAGEASEQYF
TGTGCCAGTTTCTTAAGGGGACTAGCGGGAGAAGCGAGCGAGCAGTACTTC
>TRBJ2-2|NA|TRBV28|NA
CASSRNPNTGELFF
TGTGCCAGCAGTCGCAACCCGAACACCGGGGAGCTGTTTTTT
>TRBJ2-7|NA|TRBV9|NA
CASSGGSGEQYF
TGTGCCAGCAGCGGGGGGTCGGGAGAGCAGTACTTC
>TRBJ2-7|TRBD1|TRBV7-9|NA
CASSLTQGFYEQYF
TGTGCCAGCAGCTTAACACAGGGGTTCTACGAGCAGTACTTC
>TRBJ1-3|NA|TRBV6-6|NA
CASSPWGRIGNTIYF
TGTGCCAGCAGTCCCTGGGGGAGAATTGGAAACACCATATATTTT